This is a list of T cell receptor beta chains from one sample in a study of technical replicates of blood from several donors. Generated by immunoSEQ multiplex PCR, the TCRdb table keeps only in-frame clones and is missing some. The table includes 75,000 to 85,000 clones, 80% to 90% detected once. The sequenced material came from PBMCs. The receptor source for this set is a human donor in good health. Some clones in this sample may be carry-over from other donors' samples. The CDR3 runs from the conserved cysteine through the conserved F or W.

TRBV6-5	TRBJ2-7	CASSYTSGSSYEQYF
TRBV10-3	TRBJ2-7	CAISESRGGAYEQYF
TRBV20-1	TRBJ2-1	CSARTSNEQFF
TRBV10-1	TRBJ2-7	CASRGGSHEQYF
TRBV9	TRBJ1-1	CASSAPRGRGNTEAFF
TRBV2	TRBJ2-7	CASSWDRSFEQYF
TRBV5-6	TRBJ2-5	CASSLATVLAQYF
TRBV7-9	TRBJ1-6	CASSLRSYNSPLHF
TRBV6-7	TRBJ1-6	CASSYSIGDSKAFIVAPLHF
TRBV30	TRBJ2-7	CAGGTGAYEQYF
TRBV30	TRBJ2-5	CAWSLDTQETQYF
TRBV6-1	TRBJ1-2	CASSGGQPTSYGYTF
TRBV19	TRBJ2-3	CASRRGQGIHTQYF
TRBV7-2	TRBJ2-5	CASSLTSPRFGETQYF
TRBV7-2	TRBJ2-7	CASSNRGTSYEQYF
TRBV7-9	TRBJ1-1	CASSLYTTGRTEAFF
TRBV6-1	TRBJ1-1	CASKGQENTEAFF
TRBV30	TRBJ2-5	CAWSVMRSGRRETQYF
TRBV6-1	TRBJ2-3	CASSGQRGGTDTQYF
TRBV18	TRBJ2-6	CASSPGTGLSGANVLTF
TRBV5-5	TRBJ1-1	CASRVIMNTEAFF
TRBV30	TRBJ2-3	CAWSKGDSTDTQYF
TRBV5-1	TRBJ2-7	CASSLNAGQGRYEQYF
TRBV7-3	TRBJ2-2	CASSLLGQAATGELFF
TRBV7-9	TRBJ1-1	CASTDRWGEPHTEAFF